One sample yielded the 7 T cell receptor beta chains listed below, sequenced in a study of cytomegalovirus exposure and HLA in healthy donors. Using immunoSEQ multiplex PCR, the repertoire was profiled, and TCRdb retains in-frame clones only, with some absent. The data hold some 250,000 clones, with 90% observed a single time. Input material: PBMCs. The receptors were sampled from a woman aged 18-29 years in good health and CMV-seronegative.

This chain connects TRBV11-3 to TRBJ1-1, with D hard to call. Germline V gene lookup returns CDR1 SGHNT and CDR2 YENEEA. V lost 0 bases and J lost 6, with 8 bases in between. The CDR3 runs 13 residues. The CDR3 region has the DNA TGTGCCAGCAGCTTAGAACGGTTCTCTGAAGCTTTCTTT. Translated: CASSLERFSEAFF. Using reference TRBV11-3 and TRBJ1-1 for the parts outside the CDR3, the full variable domain is EAGVVQSPRYKIIEKKQPVAFWCNPISGHNTLYWYLQNLGQGPELLIRYENEEAVDDSQLPKDRFSAERLKGVDSTLKIQPAELGDSAVYLCASSLERFSEAFFGQGTRLTVV.

The CDR3 DNA reads as TGTGCCAGTAGTTCGGGACATCCGAATCAGCCCCAGCATTTT. It specifies CASSSGHPNQPQHF. The gene calls are TRBV19 and TRBJ1-5, with a tentative D call TRBD1 (6 bases). This CDR3 comprises 14 residues. V lost 5 bases, J lost 4 bases, and 12 bases lay in between. CDR1 is LNHDA, CDR2 SQIVND, per germline (reference sequence).

The chain links TRBV9 to TRBJ2-7; D is unclear. This CDR3 has 13 amino acids. Germline CDR1 reads SGDLS; CDR2 reads YYNGEE. Between the trimmed V and J ends, which lost 2 bases and 4 bases, there was a span of 10 bases. CDR3 amino acids: CASSVTDKYEQYF. In DNA form, the CDR3 reads TGTGCCAGCAGCGTCACCGACAAATACGAGCAGTACTTC.

This clone was found a few times. In DNA form, the CDR3 reads TGCGCCAGCAGCCAAGATTGGACAGGGGCTTCCCACTATGGCTACACCTTC. This translates into CASSQDWTGASHYGYTF. The chain recombines TRBV4-3 with TRBJ1-2; the match to TRBD1 covers 9 bases. CDR1 LGHNA and CDR2 YSLEER come from the germline V gene. This CDR3 region has 17 residues. Trimming cost V 0 bases and J 3 bases; bases outside gene matches: 8.

V gene TRBV21-1 combines with J gene TRBJ2-7; the D segment call TRBD1 is taken from the table without a DNA check. TRBV21-1 is recorded as a pseudogene. The CDR3 covers 19 residues. The CDR3 reads CASSSKPRGQATQVVEQYV. In DNA form, the CDR3 reads TGTGCCAGCAGCAGTAAACCCAGGGGTCAAGCAACCCAGGTGGTCGAGCAGTACGTC.

V usage is TRBV7-2 and J usage is TRBJ1-1, with a tentative D call TRBD1 (6 bases). The CDR3 extends over 14 amino acids. Trimming left V 5 bases short and J 0 bases short, with 10 bases between. From germline, CDR1 is SGHTA and CDR2 FQGNSA. CDR3 region: CASSLRGMNTEAFF. CDR3 bases: TGTGCCAGCAGCCTCAGGGGTATGAACACTGAAGCTTTCTTT. Variable domain in full (rest from reference TRBV7-2 and TRBJ1-1): GAGVSQSPSNKVTEKGKDVELRCDPISGHTALYWYRQSLGQGLEFLIYFQGNSAPDKSGLPSDRFSAERTGGSVSTLTIQRTQQEDSAVYLCASSLRGMNTEAFFGQGTRLTVV.

V is TRBV30 and J is TRBJ1-6; no firm D call. Trimming removed 4 bases at V and 9 bases at J, with 13 bases between. The CDR3 has 13 amino acids. CDR1 is GTSNPN, CDR2 SVGIG, per germline (reference sequence). This CDR3 reads CAWTLRPLSPLHF. CDR3 sequence (DNA): TGTGCCTGGACCCTCCGTCCCCTTTCACCCCTCCACTTT.